There are a few counts of the clone carrying this TCR beta chain. Its antigen is unknown. CDR1 and CDR2 from the germline V gene are SGHNT and YENEEA. CDR3 length: 15 amino acids. Losses at the gene ends were 6 bases for V and 3 bases for J; bases not matched to a gene: 8. The Oncomine TCR Beta short-read assay was applied to DNA of cultured CD4+ T cells. TCRdb re-called the PCR reads with MiXCR, one entry per CDR3 protein. The table lists approximately 20,000 distinct CDR3 sequences, around half of them singletons, with more than 8.5% in the top ten. This entry is derived from a study of vaccination and CD4 T cells after COVID-19. The treatment: approximately 11-day PBMC culture with coronavirus spike peptide pools or control peptides (ViraFEST assay).

The chain combines TRBV11-3 with TRBJ1-1; 9 bases are a match to TRBD1. The sequencing input was CD4+ T cells from blood, cultured in vitro. The source is a human donor who had recovered from COVID-19. The CDR3 coding sequence is TGTGCCAGCAGTTTGGGACAGGGTAGGGACACTGAAGCTTTCTTT. It translates to CASSLGQGRDTEAFF.